This T cell receptor (beta chain) appears in the sequencing data of a study of blood T cell repertoires in COVID-19. Data came from immunoSEQ multiplex PCR; TCRdb stores just in-frame clones and leaves some out. The sample holds under 200,000 clones, 88% seen once. CDR1 and CDR2 (germline): LNHNV, YYDKDF (reference sequence). The CDR3 runs 14 residues. Trimming cost V 8 bases and J 6 bases, with 17 bases left between them. The TCR was taken from a man in his forties with active or convalescent COVID-19. The chain carries TRBV15 and TRBJ2-1, with D possibly TRBD1 on 6 matching bases. The sequencing sample was made of peripheral blood. CDR3 loop: CATLPLQGPNEQFF. The CDR3 DNA reads as TGTGCCACCCTCCCCCTACAGGGCCCCAATGAGCAGTTCTTC.